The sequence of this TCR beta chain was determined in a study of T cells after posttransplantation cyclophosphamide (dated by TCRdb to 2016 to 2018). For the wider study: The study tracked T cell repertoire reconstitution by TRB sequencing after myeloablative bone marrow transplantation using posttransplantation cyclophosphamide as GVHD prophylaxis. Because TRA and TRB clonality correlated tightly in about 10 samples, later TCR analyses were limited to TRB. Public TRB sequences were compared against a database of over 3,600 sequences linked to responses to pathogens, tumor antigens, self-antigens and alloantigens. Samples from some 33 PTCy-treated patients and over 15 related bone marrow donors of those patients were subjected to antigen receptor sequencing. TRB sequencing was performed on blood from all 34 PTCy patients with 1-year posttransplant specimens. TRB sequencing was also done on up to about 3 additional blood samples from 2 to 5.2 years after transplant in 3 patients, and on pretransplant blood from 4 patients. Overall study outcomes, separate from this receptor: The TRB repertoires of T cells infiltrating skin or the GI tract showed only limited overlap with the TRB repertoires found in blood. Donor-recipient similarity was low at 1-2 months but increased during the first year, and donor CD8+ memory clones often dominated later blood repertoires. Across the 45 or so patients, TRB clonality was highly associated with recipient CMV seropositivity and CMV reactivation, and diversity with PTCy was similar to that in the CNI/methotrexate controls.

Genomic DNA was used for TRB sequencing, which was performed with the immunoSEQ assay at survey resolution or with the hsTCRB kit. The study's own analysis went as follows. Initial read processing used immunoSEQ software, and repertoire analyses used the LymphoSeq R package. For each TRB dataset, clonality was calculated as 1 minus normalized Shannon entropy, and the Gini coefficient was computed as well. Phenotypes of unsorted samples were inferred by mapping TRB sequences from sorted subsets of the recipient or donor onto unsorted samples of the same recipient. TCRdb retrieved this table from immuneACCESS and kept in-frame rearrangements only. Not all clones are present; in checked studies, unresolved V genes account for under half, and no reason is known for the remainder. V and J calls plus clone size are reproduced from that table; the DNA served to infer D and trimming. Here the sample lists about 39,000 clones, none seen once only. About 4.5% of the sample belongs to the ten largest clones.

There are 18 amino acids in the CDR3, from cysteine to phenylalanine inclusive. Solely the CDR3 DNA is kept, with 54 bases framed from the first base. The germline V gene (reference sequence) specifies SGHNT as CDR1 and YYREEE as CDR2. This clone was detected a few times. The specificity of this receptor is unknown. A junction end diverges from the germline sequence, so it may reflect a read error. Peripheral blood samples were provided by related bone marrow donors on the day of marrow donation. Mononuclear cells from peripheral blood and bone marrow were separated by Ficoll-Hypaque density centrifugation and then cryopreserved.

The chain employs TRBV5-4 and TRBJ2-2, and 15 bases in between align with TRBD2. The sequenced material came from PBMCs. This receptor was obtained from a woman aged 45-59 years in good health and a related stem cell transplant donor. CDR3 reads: CASSFGTSGGPEHRGAVF. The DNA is TGTGCCAGCAGCTTTGGGACTAGCGGGGGGCCTGAACACCGGGGAGCTGTTTTT.